The clone carrying this TCR beta chain has a count of ten or more. Its target is not known. This sample is part of a study of T cells in Graves' hyperthyroidism and ophthalmopathy. The study left out patients who had uncontrolled infection, other autoimmune disease, pregnancy or lactation. TCR beta CDR3 regions were amplified from RNA transcripts. HTBI primers were the set used in a first-round RT-PCR of the TCR CDR3. TCRdb ran MiXCR on the multiplex PCR reads and lists one entry per CDR3 protein. The table records about 570,000 distinct CDR3 sequences, about 45% of them present only once. This CDR3 has 16 residues. Losses at the gene ends were 6 bases for V and 2 bases for J; bases not matched to a gene: 12. Broader study findings: Blood also held most thyroid clonotypes expanded beyond 0.001. It was a median about 7.1 months before onset that the model predicted ophthalmopathy.

The TCR was taken from an adult woman with Graves' disease, either hyperthyroidism or ophthalmopathy (not recorded which). The rearrangement links TRBV12-3 or TRBV12-4 to TRBJ1-1, with 7 bases fitting TRBD1. The sequencing input was peripheral blood or thyroid tissue (not recorded which). CDR3 coding DNA: TGTGCCAGCAGCTCACGGGGCAGGGGGGGTAACACTGAAGCTTTCTTT. Translation: CASSSRGRGGNTEAFF.